This is a list of T cell receptor beta chains from one sample in a study of spatial heterogeneity in lung cancer. TCRdb reprocessed the 5' RACE reads with MiXCR, giving one entry per CDR3 protein. The sample yields 10,000 to 11,000 distinct CDR3 sequences, around 6% seen once. Sequenced here: PBMCs, sampled at surgery. The origin of the receptors is a male donor with early-stage non-small cell lung cancer. Both conserved end residues are part of each CDR3. A D gene is named only where the DNA matches it firmly. Size tells how often a clone was seen (once, few, many) or the class of an expanded clone, and some rows leave it out.

j_gene	v_gene	d_gene	abundance	CDR3nt	CDR3aa
TRBJ2-4	TRBV6-2/TRBV6-3	TRBD1	many	TGTGCCAGCAGCAGACAGGGGGCAAATAACATTCAGTACTTC	CASSRQGANNIQYF
TRBJ2-7	TRBV24-1	.	many	TGTGCCACCAGTGATTCGGGGTCTAGGCCCTACGAGCAGTACTTC	CATSDSGSRPYEQYF
TRBJ2-1	TRBV6-6	TRBD2	many	TGTGCCAGCAGCCCTGGACTAGCGGGGGCCGGGGGATATGAGCAGTTCTTC	CASSPGLAGAGGYEQFF
TRBJ1-3	TRBV28	.	many	TGTGCCAGCAGTTTGGGCCTGATCTCTGGAAACACCATATATTTT	CASSLGLISGNTIYF
TRBJ2-1	TRBV4-3	TRBD2	many	TGCGCCAGCAGCCAAGAATTTAGCGGGGGCCCCCGGAATGAGCAGTTCTTC	CASSQEFSGGPRNEQFF
TRBJ1-2	TRBV29-1	.	many	TGCAGCGTTGAAGATCGGCCGACAGCTAACTATGGCTACACCTTC	CSVEDRPTANYGYTF
TRBJ1-2	TRBV7-2	TRBD1	medium-sized	TGTGCCAGCAGCTTAGCACAGGGGGTGGGCTATGGCTACACCTTC	CASSLAQGVGYGYTF
TRBJ2-3	TRBV7-9	.	medium-sized	TGTGCCAGCAGCTTAGTGACGGGGGCTTACACAGATACGCAGTATTTT	CASSLVTGAYTDTQYF
TRBJ1-6	TRBV28	.	medium-sized	TGTGCCAGCAAAGGTCCCGCAGCGAATAATTCACCCCTCCACTTT	CASKGPAANNSPLHF
TRBJ2-5	TRBV7-2	.	many	TGTGCCAGCAGCTTTACCCGGGACCCTTGGGAGACCCAGTACTTC	CASSFTRDPWETQYF
TRBJ1-2	TRBV7-2	.	.	TGTGCCAGCAGCTTCAGGGGTTCGGGCGGGAGCTACACCTTC	CASSFRGSGGSYTF
TRBJ1-2	TRBV20-1	.	.	TGCAGTTCATCCCCTGGCAGCGTCGGCTATGGCTACACCTTC	CSSSPGSVGYGYTF
TRBJ2-6	TRBV6-2/TRBV6-3	.	medium-sized	TGTGCCAGCGGGCCCGTCTCTGGGGCCAACGTCCTGACTTTC	CASGPVSGANVLTF
TRBJ2-7	TRBV7-2	.	few	TGTGCTTTTAAAACCCGAGACACGGACCCCTACGAGCAGTACTTC	CAFKTRDTDPYEQYF